Shown below are 26 T cell receptor beta chains from a single sample sequenced in a study of blood T cell repertoires in COVID-19. The method was immunoSEQ multiplex PCR; TCRdb's version includes in-frame clones alone and lacks a portion of them. The sample yields 350,000 to 450,000 clones, approximately 89% seen once. The sequencing input was peripheral blood. The receptors shown here come from a woman aged 40 to 55 with COVID-19, enrolled during active disease.

This chain uses TRBV10-2 with TRBJ1-1; the match to TRBD1 covers 7 bases. After removal of 4 bases from V and 4 bases from J, the junction contained 6 bases not matched to a gene. The CDR3 length is 14 residues. The germline V gene has CDR1 WSHSY and CDR2 SAAADI. DNA for the CDR3: TGCGCCAGCAGTGGGGGACAGTGGGGCACTGAAGCTTTCTTT. It encodes CASSGGQWGTEAFF.

The sample holds one count of this clone. The genes are TRBV3-1 (or the pseudogene TRBV3-2) and TRBJ1-4; TRBD1 matches at 10 bases. V gave up 6 bases and J gave up 4 bases; unmatched junction bases: 5. Per germline, CDR1 LGHDT and CDR2 YNNKEL (reference sequence). The CDR3 totals 15 residues. The CDR3 sequence is CASRPRDRGNEKLFF. CDR3 sequence (DNA): TGTGCCAGCAGACCCAGGGACAGGGGTAATGAAAAACTGTTTTTT.

The chain combines TRBV4-1 with TRBJ1-2, with D uncertain. The germline V gene has CDR1 MGHRA and CDR2 YSYEKL. The CDR3 has 14 amino acids. Trimming shortened V by 4 bases and J by 8 bases, and 17 bases separated the two germline ends. The CDR3 bases are TGCGCCAGCAGCCCCGCCTTGCCGGCGGGAGGCTACACCTTC. Translating it yields CASSPALPAGGYTF.

This clone appeared once. The chain joins TRBV10-3 to TRBJ1-6, with 7 bases fitting TRBD1. Trimming at V came to 0 bases and at J to 7 bases, leaving 6 bases not matched to a gene. Germline V gene data show CDR1 as ENHRY and CDR2 as SYGVKD. The CDR3 loop spans 16 amino acids. DNA for the CDR3: TGTGCCATCAGTGAGTCCGGGTCAGGGGGAAATTCACCCCTCCACTTT. Its translation is CAISESGSGGNSPLHF.

As to this clone: Other DNA sequences within the sample encode an identical CDR3. The chain carries TRBV4-3 and TRBJ2-1; D unresolved. The CDR3 has 13 residues. V gave up 1 base and J gave up 4 bases, with 5 bases separating them. Germline V gene sequence: CDR1 LGHNA, CDR2 YSLEER. The CDR3 sequence is CASSQGLYNEQFF. DNA for the CDR3: TGCGCCAGCAGCCAAGGACTTTACAATGAGCAGTTCTTC.

V gene TRBV28 combines with J gene TRBJ1-1, with D maybe TRBD1 (5 bases). Germline CDR1 is MDHEN and CDR2 is SYDVKM. The CDR3 contains 15 residues. Trimming stripped 0 bases from V and 5 bases from J, with 13 bases between. Here the CDR3 DNA reads TGTGCCAGCAGTTTATGGGGGACCGGGGGGACTGAAGCTTTCTTT. Protein product: CASSLWGTGGTEAFF.

The V call is TRBV6-1, the J call TRBJ1-6; unclear D gene. The CDR3 extends over 17 amino acids. From germline, CDR1 is MNHNS and CDR2 SASEGT. The V end was cut by 0 bases, the J end by 8 bases, with 17 bases between. The CDR3 coding sequence is TGTGCCAGCAGTGAAGCGCTCGCAGGCCTGCTGGATTCACCCCTCCACTTT. Amino acids: CASSEALAGLLDSPLHF.

The chain uses TRBV7-9 and TRBJ1-4; D not certain. Germline V gene data show CDR1 as SEHNR and CDR2 as FQNEAQ (reference sequence). Trimming stripped 5 bases from V and 8 bases from J, with 15 bases between. The CDR3 spans 14 residues. The CDR3 sequence is CASSRIEGPEKLFF. The DNA of the CDR3 is TGTGCCAGCAGCCGGATCGAGGGCCCCGAAAAACTGTTTTTT.

The chain recombines TRBV5-1 with TRBJ2-7, with 13 bases matching TRBD2. Trimming took 6 bases from V and 4 from J; bases not matched to a gene: 7. CDR3 size: 15 residues. CDR1 is SGHRS, CDR2 YFSETQ, per germline. CDR3 DNA sequence: TGCGCCAGCATGAGGACTAGCGGGGGAAATTACGAGCAGTACTTC. This gives the protein CASMRTSGGNYEQYF. The full variable domain, completed using reference TRBV5-1 and TRBJ2-7, is KAGVTQTPRYLIKTRGQQVTLSCSPISGHRSVSWYQQTPGQGLQFLFEYFSETQRNKGNFPGRFSGRQFSNSRSEMNVSTLELGDSALYLCASMRTSGGNYEQYFGPGTRLTVT.

The CDR3 DNA reads TGTGCCAGCAGTTACGGAAACAGAAACACTGAAGCTTTCTTT. Translation: CASSYGNRNTEAFF. The V call is TRBV6-6, the J call TRBJ1-1; D ambiguous. V lost 2 bases and J lost 2, with 9 bases in between. CDR3 length equals 14 residues. Germline-derived CDR1 and CDR2 are MNHNY and SVGAGI (reference sequence).

As regards this clone: The same CDR3 also results from other DNA sequences found in this sample. This chain connects TRBV9 to TRBJ1-1, with D unclear. The V gene lost 2 bases and the J gene lost 3 bases, with 8 bases spanning the gap. The CDR3 is 13 residues long. Germline V gives CDR1 SGDLS, CDR2 YYNGEE. The CDR3 bases are TGTGCCAGCAGCGTTGAGGGAGACACTGAAGCTTTCTTT. Protein: CASSVEGDTEAFF.

This chain joins TRBV27 and TRBJ2-7; tentative D call: TRBD2 (6 bases). The V end lost 2 bases, the J end lost 0 bases, and 11 bases lay between the germline ends. The CDR3 contains 15 residues. Germline lookup yields CDR1 MNHEY and CDR2 SMNVEV (reference sequence). As DNA, the CDR3 is TGTGCCAGCAGTTTAGTGGGCGGGAACTCCTACGAGCAGTACTTC. Its protein product is CASSLVGGNSYEQYF.

This rearrangement joins TRBV28 to TRBJ2-7; D might be TRBD2 (5 bases). This CDR3 comprises 14 residues. V shed 5 bases and J shed 2 bases, with 13 bases lying between them. The V gene's germline CDR1 is MDHEN and CDR2 SYDVKM. CDR3 amino acids: CASSRFGITYEQYF. The DNA for the CDR3 is TGTGCCAGCAGTCGGTTCGGGATTACCTACGAGCAGTACTTC. Full variable domain (missing parts from reference TRBV28 and TRBJ2-7): DVKVTQSSRYLVKRTGEKVFLECVQDMDHENMFWYRQDPGLGLRLIYFSYDVKMKEKGDIPEGYSVSREKKERFSLILESASTNQTSMYLCASSRFGITYEQYFGPGTRLTVT.

The chain has TRBV18 and TRBJ2-7; 10 bases line up with TRBD1. CDR1 is KGHSH, CDR2 LQKENI, per germline. V lost 4 bases to trimming and J lost 0 bases; unmatched junction nucleotides: 6. The CDR3 covers 16 residues. The chain's CDR3 is CASSQGTGASSYEQYF. The DNA of the CDR3 is TGTGCCAGCTCACAGGGGACAGGGGCAAGCTCCTACGAGCAGTACTTC.

CDR3 sequence: CASRGATGTSGRVSNIQYF. The CDR3 DNA follows: TGTGCCAGTAGAGGGGCAACCGGGACTAGCGGGAGAGTCTCAAACATTCAGTACTTC. J is TRBJ2-4 and V is TRBV19; 14 bases are a match to TRBD2. Germline lookup yields CDR1 LNHDA and CDR2 SQIVND (reference sequence). The CDR3 runs 19 residues. Losses at the gene ends were 6 bases for V and 6 bases for J; bases not matched to a gene: 16.

This clone was seen only once. V is TRBV3-1 (or the pseudogene TRBV3-2) and J is TRBJ2-7, with 11 bases that match TRBD2. This CDR3 region has 16 residues. CDR1 is LGHDT, CDR2 YNNKEL, per germline (reference sequence). V dropped 5 bases and J dropped 0; count of bases not matched to a gene: 6. In DNA form, the CDR3 reads TGTGCCAGCAGCGGAACGGGACTAGCGGTCTCCTACGAGCAGTACTTC. Translating it yields CASSGTGLAVSYEQYF.

This chain joins TRBV7-2 and TRBJ2-2; TRBD1 is a possible D gene (6 bases). The length of the CDR3 is 14 residues. Germline CDR1 SGHTA, CDR2 FQGNSA. V dropped 3 bases and J dropped 4 bases, with 9 bases sitting between them. The CDR3 nucleotides read TGTGCCAGCAGCTTTCTAGGGGGCACCGGGGAGCTGTTTTTT. Protein: CASSFLGGTGELFF. Variable domain in full (rest from reference TRBV7-2 and TRBJ2-2): GAGVSQSPSNKVTEKGKDVELRCDPISGHTALYWYRQSLGQGLEFLIYFQGNSAPDKSGLPSDRFSAERTGGSVSTLTIQRTQQEDSAVYLCASSFLGGTGELFFGEGSRLTVL.

Turning to this clone: This CDR3 is also generated by other DNA sequences in the sample. V gene TRBV27 combines with J gene TRBJ2-1; D might be TRBD2 (5 bases). The germline V gene has CDR1 MNHEY and CDR2 SMNVEV (reference sequence). This CDR3 region has 14 residues. The V end was cut by 4 bases, the J end by 7 bases, with 14 bases between. The CDR3 nucleotides are TGTGCCAGCAGTTCGGGGTTACTAGGGAATGAGCAGTTCTTC. It specifies CASSSGLLGNEQFF.

This chain links TRBV6-2 or TRBV6-3 with TRBJ2-1, with D perhaps TRBD2 (6 bases). CDR1 MNHEY and CDR2 SVGEGT come from the germline V gene. CDR3 length: 16 residues. V lost 6 bases to trimming and J lost 3 bases, with 18 bases between them. The CDR3 reads CASSPGWGESYNEQFF. DNA of the CDR3: TGTGCCAGCAGCCCAGGATGGGGGGAGAGCTACAATGAGCAGTTCTTC.

This chain links TRBV27 with TRBJ2-3; 8 bases fit TRBD2. CDR1 is MNHEY, CDR2 SMNVEV, per germline (reference sequence). CDR3 length: 16 amino acids. Trimming cost V 0 bases and J 4 bases; bases outside gene matches: 6. The CDR3 here is CASSLSPGGWADTQYF. The CDR3 nucleotides are TGTGCCAGCAGTTTATCTCCGGGAGGGTGGGCAGATACGCAGTATTTT.

The V gene is TRBV5-1, the J gene TRBJ1-2, with D unclear. Germline V gives CDR1 SGHRS, CDR2 YFSETQ. The CDR3 has 14 residues. The ends were cut back, 6 bases at V and 8 bases at J, with 20 bases in the middle. As DNA, the CDR3 is TGCGCCAGCATCCCTAGGCCGGGAGAGAGGGGCTACACCTTC. Translated: CASIPRPGERGYTF. Supplemented by reference TRBV5-1 and TRBJ1-2, the full variable domain reads KAGVTQTPRYLIKTRGQQVTLSCSPISGHRSVSWYQQTPGQGLQFLFEYFSETQRNKGNFPGRFSGRQFSNSRSEMNVSTLELGDSALYLCASIPRPGERGYTFGSGTRLTVV.

J is TRBJ1-1 and V is TRBV5-6; no firm D call. V dropped 4 bases and J dropped 7 bases, with 14 bases sitting between them. From germline, CDR1 is SGHDT and CDR2 YYEEEE. CDR3 length: 13 amino acids. CDR3 loop: CASSRKPGVEAFF. In DNA, the CDR3 is TGTGCCAGCAGCAGAAAACCAGGCGTTGAAGCTTTCTTT.

The chain is built from TRBV11-2 and TRBJ1-2; 7 bases are shared with TRBD1. This CDR3 is 15 amino acids long. V lost 1 base, J lost 4 bases, and 6 bases stayed unmatched. Germline-derived CDR1 and CDR2 are SGHAT and FQNNGV. The CDR3 loop reads CASSLGQGPIYGYTF. The CDR3 DNA reads as TGTGCCAGCAGCTTAGGACAGGGCCCGATCTATGGCTACACCTTC.

In its sample, this clone was seen a few times. The chain combines TRBV5-1 with TRBJ1-6; a weak D match, TRBD1 (6 bases). Germline lookup yields CDR1 SGHRS and CDR2 YFSETQ. With 0 bases removed from V and 10 bases from J, the gap between germline ends came to 14 bases. The CDR3 spans 15 residues. CDR3 sequence reads: CASSLGAGAHSPLHF. The CDR3 coding sequence is TGCGCCAGCAGCTTGGGTGCAGGGGCGCACTCACCCCTCCACTTT.

V gene TRBV7-3 combines with J gene TRBJ2-3, with D uncertain. Germline V gene lookup returns CDR1 SGHTA and CDR2 FQGTGA. CDR3 length equals 14 residues. V lost 5 bases to trimming and J lost 0 bases, with 9 bases between them. CDR3 region: CASSPGSSTDTQYF. CDR3 bases: TGTGCCAGCAGCCCCGGGTCTAGCACAGATACGCAGTATTTT.

The J gene is TRBJ2-7, the V gene TRBV4-3; 9 nucleotides line up with TRBD1. The V segment lost 8 bases and the J segment 3 bases; nucleotides outside the gene matches: 11. The CDR3 length is 15 residues. Germline CDR1 and CDR2: LGHNA and YSLEER. Here the CDR3 reads CASSLRPGQGYEQYF. CDR3 coding DNA: TGCGCCAGCTCCCTCCGACCGGGACAGGGCTACGAGCAGTACTTC.